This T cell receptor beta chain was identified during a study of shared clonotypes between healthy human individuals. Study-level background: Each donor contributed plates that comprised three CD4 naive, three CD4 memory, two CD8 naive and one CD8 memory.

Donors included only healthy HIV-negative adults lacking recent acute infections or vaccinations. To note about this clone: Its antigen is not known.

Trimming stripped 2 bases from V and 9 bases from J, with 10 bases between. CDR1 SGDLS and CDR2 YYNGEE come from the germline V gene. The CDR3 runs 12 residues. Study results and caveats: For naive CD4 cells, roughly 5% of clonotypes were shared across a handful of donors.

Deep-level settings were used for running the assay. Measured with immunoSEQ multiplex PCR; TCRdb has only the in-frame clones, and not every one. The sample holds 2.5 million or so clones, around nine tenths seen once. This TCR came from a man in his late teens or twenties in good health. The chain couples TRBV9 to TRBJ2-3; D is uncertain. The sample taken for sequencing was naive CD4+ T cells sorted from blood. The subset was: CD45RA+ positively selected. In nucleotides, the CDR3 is TGTGCCAGCAGCGTGGACCTCGGAACGCAGTATTTT. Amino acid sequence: CASSVDLGTQYF. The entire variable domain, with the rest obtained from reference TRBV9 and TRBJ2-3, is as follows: DSGVTQTPKHLITATGQRVTLRCSPRSGDLSVYWYQQSLDQGLQFLIQYYNGEERAKGNILERFSAQQFPDLHSELNLSSLELGDSALYFCASSVDLGTQYFGPGTRLTVL.